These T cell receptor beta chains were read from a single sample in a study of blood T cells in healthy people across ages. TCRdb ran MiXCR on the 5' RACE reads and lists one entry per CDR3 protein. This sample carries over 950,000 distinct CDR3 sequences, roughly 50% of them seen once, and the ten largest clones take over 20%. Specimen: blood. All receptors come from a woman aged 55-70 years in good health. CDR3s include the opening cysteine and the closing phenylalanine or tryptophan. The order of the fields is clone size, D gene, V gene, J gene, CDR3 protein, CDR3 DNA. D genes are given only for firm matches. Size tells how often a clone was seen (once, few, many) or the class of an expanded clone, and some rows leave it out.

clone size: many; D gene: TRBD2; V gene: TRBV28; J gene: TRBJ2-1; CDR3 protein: CASSSPSGSTGNEQFF; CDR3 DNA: TGTGCCAGCAGTTCCCCTAGCGGGAGCACGGGGAATGAGCAGTTCTTC
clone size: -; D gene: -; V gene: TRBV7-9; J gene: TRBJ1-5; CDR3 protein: CASSVLQGGRGSDQPQHF; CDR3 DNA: TGTGCCAGCAGCGTCCTACAGGGAGGTCGGGGTTCAGATCAGCCCCAGCATTTT
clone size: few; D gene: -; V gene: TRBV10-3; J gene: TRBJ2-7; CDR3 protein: CAISAGDVATYEQYF; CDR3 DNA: TGTGCCATCAGTGCAGGGGACGTTGCCACTTACGAGCAGTACTTC
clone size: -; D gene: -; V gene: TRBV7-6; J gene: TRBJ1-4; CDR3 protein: CASSPPGVWEKLFF; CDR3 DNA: TGTGCCAGCAGCCCGCCGGGGGTGTGGGAAAAACTGTTTTTT
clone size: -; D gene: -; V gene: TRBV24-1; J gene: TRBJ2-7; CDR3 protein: CATGPGTNTYEQYF; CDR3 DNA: TGTGCCACCGGGCCGGGCACCAACACCTACGAGCAGTACTTC
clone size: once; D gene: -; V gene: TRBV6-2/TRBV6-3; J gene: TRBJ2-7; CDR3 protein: CASSFGSSATHEQYF; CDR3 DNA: TGTGCCAGCAGTTTCGGATCCTCCGCTACCCACGAGCAGTACTTC
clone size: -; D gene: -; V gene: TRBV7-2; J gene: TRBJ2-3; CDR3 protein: CASSLAVIRSANTQYF; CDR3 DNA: TGTGCCAGCAGCTTAGCAGTGATCCGGTCTGCTAATACGCAGTATTTT
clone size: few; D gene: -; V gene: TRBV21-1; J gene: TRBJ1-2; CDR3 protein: CASSKGRRLRYGYTF; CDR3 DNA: TGTGCCAGCAGCAAAGGGAGGAGGCTACGGTATGGCTACACCTTC
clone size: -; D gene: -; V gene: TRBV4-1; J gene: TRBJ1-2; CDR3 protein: CASSNRRVSEYGYTF; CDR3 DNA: TGCGCCAGCAGCAACAGGCGAGTGTCCGAATATGGCTACACCTTC
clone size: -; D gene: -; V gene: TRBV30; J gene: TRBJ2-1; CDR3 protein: CAWDAIYRGEQFF; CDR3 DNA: TGTGCCTGGGACGCCATATATCGGGGTGAGCAGTTCTTC
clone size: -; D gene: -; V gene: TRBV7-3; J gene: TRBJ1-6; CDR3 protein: CASSENGPYNSPLHF; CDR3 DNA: TGTGCCAGCAGCGAGAATGGACCCTATAATTCACCCCTCCACTTT
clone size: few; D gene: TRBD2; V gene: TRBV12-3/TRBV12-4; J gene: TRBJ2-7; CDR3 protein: CASSLRLAGGTSYEQYF; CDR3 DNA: TGTGCCAGCAGTTTACGACTAGCGGGAGGGACCTCCTACGAGCAGTACTTC
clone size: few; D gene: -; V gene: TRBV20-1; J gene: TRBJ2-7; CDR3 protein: CSARVPDQSYEQYF; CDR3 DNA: TGCAGTGCTAGAGTCCCGGACCAATCCTACGAGCAGTACTTC
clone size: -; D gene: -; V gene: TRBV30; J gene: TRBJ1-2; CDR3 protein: CAWSQTTYGYTF; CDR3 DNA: TGTGCCTGGAGTCAGACAACGTATGGCTACACCTTC
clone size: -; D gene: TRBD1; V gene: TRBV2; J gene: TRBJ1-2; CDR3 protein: CASTTGQGFGYTF; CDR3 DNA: TGTGCCAGCACCACGGGACAGGGGTTTGGCTACACCTTC
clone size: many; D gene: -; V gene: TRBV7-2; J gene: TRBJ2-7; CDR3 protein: CASSLDGTGNYEQYF; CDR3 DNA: TGTGCCAGCAGCTTAGATGGGACGGGAAACTACGAGCAGTACTTC
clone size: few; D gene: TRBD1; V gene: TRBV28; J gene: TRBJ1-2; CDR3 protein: CASSPPLSGGPYGYTF; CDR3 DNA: TGTGCCAGCAGTCCACCCCTCTCAGGGGGCCCCTATGGCTACACCTTC
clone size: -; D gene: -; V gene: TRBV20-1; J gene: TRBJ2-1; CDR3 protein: CSASQSPTYNEQFF; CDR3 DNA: TGCAGTGCTAGTCAATCCCCAACCTACAATGAGCAGTTCTTC
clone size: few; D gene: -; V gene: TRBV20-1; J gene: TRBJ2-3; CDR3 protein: CSARPVRTDTQYF; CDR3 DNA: TGCAGTGCTAGACCAGTCCGCACAGATACGCAGTATTTT
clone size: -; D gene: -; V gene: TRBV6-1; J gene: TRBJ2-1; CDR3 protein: CASNLAGSVSGEQFF; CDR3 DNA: TGTGCCAGCAACCTTGCGGGATCTGTCTCAGGGGAGCAGTTCTTC
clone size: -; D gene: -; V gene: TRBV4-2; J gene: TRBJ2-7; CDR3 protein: CASSQENVRGGYSYEQYF; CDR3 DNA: TGTGCCAGCAGCCAAGAGAACGTGAGGGGAGGCTACTCCTACGAGCAGTACTTC
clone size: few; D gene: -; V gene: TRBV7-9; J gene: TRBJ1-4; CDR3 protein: CASRLGRDTSDEKLFF; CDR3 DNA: TGTGCCAGCAGGCTTGGAAGGGATACTTCGGATGAAAAACTGTTTTTT
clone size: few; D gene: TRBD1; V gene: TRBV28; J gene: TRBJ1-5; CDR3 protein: CASSYPGTAYSNQPQHF; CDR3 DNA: TGTGCCAGCAGTTATCCTGGGACAGCTTATAGCAATCAGCCCCAGCATTTT
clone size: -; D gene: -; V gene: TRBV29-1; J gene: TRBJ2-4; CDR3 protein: CSVGGPAKNIQYF; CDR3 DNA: TGCAGCGTTGGGGGGCCGGCCAAAAACATTCAGTACTTC
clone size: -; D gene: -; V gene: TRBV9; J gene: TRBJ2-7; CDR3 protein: CASSVDGHPEYEQYF; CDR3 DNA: TGTGCCAGCAGCGTAGACGGACACCCGGAGTACGAGCAGTACTTC
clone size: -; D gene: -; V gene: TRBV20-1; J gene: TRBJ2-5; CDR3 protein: CSAREAIQTEYF; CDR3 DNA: TGCAGTGCTAGGGAGGCCATACAAACGGAGTACTTC
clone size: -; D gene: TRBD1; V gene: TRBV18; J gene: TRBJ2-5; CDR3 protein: CASSPQTGVQETQYF; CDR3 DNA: TGTGCCAGCTCACCACAAACAGGGGTTCAAGAGACCCAGTACTTC
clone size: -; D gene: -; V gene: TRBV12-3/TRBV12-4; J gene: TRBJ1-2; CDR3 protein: CASSLAGDASRYTF; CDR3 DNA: TGTGCCAGCAGTTTAGCGGGGGACGCATCGCGCTACACCTTC
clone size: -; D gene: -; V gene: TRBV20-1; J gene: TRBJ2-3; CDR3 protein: CSARDLYTATDTQYF; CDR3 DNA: TGCAGTGCTAGAGATTTATATACAGCCACAGATACGCAGTATTTT
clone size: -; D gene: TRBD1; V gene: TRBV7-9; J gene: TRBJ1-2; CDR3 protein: CASIPGQGVNYGYTF; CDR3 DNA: TGTGCCAGCATCCCGGGACAGGGGGTAAACTATGGCTACACCTTC
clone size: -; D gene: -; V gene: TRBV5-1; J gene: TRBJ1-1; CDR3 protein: CASSLTPDTEAFF; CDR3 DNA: TGCGCCAGCAGCTTAACACCGGACACTGAAGCTTTCTTT
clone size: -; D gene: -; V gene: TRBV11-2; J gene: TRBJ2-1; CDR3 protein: CANSFQRSEQFF; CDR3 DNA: TGTGCCAACAGCTTTCAACGATCTGAGCAGTTCTTC
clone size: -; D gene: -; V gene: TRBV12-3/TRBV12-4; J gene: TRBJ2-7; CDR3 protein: CASSFQGLNYEQYF; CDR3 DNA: TGTGCCAGCAGTTTTCAGGGGCTAAACTACGAGCAGTACTTC
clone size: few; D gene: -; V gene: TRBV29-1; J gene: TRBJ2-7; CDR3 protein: CSVQGQLYEQYF; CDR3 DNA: TGCAGCGTTCAGGGGCAGCTCTACGAGCAGTACTTC
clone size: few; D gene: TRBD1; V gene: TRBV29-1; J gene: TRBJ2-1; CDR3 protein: CSVETGNEQFF; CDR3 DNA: TGCAGCGTTGAGACAGGGAATGAGCAGTTCTTC
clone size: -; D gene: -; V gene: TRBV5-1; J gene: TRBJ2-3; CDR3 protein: CASSLDRTPSTDTQYF; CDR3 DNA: TGCGCCAGCAGCTTGGACCGTACTCCTAGCACAGATACGCAGTATTTT
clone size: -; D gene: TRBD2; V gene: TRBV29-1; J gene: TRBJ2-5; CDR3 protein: CSVAGEGYNEQYF; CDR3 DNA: TGCAGCGTCGCGGGGGAGGGCTACAATGAGCAGTACTTC
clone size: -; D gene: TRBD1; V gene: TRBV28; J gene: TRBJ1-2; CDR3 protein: CASTRGTVAWGYTF; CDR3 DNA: TGTGCCAGCACACGAGGGACAGTGGCGTGGGGCTACACCTTC
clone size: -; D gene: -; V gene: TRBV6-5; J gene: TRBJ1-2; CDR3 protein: CASSYYRRGSYGYTF; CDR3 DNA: TGTGCCAGCAGTTACTACAGAAGGGGGAGCTATGGCTACACCTTC
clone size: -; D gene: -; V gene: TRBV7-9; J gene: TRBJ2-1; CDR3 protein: CASSPKGTGYNEQFF; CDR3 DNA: TGTGCCAGCAGCCCCAAGGGGACTGGATACAATGAGCAGTTCTTC
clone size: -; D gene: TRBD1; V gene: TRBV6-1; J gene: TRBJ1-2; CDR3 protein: CASIRQGAPRNYGYTF; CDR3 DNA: TGTGCCAGCATTAGACAGGGTGCTCCGAGAAACTATGGCTACACCTTC
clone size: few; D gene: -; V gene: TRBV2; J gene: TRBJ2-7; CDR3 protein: CASSAEKSYEQYF; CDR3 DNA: TGTGCCAGCAGTGCCGAGAAGTCCTACGAGCAGTACTTC
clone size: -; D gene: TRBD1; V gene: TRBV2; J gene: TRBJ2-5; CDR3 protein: CASIAVGDREETQYF; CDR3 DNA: TGTGCCAGCATTGCTGTTGGAGACAGGGAAGAGACCCAGTACTTC
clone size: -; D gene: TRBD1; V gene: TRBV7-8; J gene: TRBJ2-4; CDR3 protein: CASSSDRGPRNEYF; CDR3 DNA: TGTGCCAGCAGCTCGGACAGGGGCCCCCGAAATGAGTACTTC
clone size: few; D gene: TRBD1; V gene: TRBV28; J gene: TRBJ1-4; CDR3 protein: CASSLGGGNEKLFF; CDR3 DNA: TGTGCCAGCAGCTTAGGGGGCGGTAATGAAAAACTGTTTTTT
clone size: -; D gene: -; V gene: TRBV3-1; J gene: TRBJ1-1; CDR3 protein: CASSHLRQMNTEAFF; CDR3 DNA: TGTGCCAGCAGCCATCTACGCCAGATGAACACTGAAGCTTTCTTT
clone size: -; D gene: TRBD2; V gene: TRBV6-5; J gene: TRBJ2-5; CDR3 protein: CASSYANPGREADNEQYF; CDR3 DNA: TGTGCCAGCAGTTACGCCAACCCAGGGCGGGAGGCCGACAATGAGCAGTACTTC
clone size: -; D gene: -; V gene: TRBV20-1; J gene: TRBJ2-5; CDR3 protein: CSARMAGQETQYF; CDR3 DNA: TGCAGTGCTAGAATGGCGGGGCAAGAGACCCAGTACTTC
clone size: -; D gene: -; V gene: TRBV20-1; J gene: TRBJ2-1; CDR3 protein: CSADYSYNEQFF; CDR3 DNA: TGCAGTGCCGACTATTCCTACAATGAGCAGTTCTTC
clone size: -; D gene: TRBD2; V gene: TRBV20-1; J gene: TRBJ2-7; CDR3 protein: CSASSGAYEQYF; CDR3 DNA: TGCAGTGCTTCTAGCGGCGCCTACGAGCAGTACTTC
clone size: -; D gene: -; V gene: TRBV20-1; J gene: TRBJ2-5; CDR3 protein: CSAPRQWTQYF; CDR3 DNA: TGCAGTGCCCCCCGGCAATGGACCCAGTACTTC
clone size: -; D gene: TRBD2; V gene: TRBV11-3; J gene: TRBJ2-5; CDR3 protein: CASSLGQTSGMDQETQYF; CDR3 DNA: TGTGCCAGCAGCTTAGGGCAGACTAGCGGGATGGACCAAGAGACCCAGTACTTC
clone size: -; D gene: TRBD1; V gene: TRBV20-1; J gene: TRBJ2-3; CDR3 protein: CSAQDRGDTDTQYF; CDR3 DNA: TGCAGTGCCCAAGACAGGGGGGACACAGATACGCAGTATTTT
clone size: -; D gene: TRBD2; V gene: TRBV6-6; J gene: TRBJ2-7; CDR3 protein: CASRISGSLGEQYF; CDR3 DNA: TGTGCCAGCAGGATAAGCGGGAGCCTCGGCGAGCAGTACTTC
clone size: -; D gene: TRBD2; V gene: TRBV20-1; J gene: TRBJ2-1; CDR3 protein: CSARSATSAIYNEQFF; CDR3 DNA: TGCAGCGCTAGATCGGCGACTAGCGCGATCTACAATGAGCAGTTCTTC